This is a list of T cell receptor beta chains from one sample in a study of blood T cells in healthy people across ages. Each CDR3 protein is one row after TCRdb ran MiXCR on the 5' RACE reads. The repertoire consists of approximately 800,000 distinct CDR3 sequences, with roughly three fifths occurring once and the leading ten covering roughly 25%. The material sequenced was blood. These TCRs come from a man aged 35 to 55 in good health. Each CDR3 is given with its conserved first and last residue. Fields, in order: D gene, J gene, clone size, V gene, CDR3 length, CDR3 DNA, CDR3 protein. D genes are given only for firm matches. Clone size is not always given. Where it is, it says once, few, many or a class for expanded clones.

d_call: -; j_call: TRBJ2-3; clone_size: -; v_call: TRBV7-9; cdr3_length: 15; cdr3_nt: TGTGCCAGCAGCCACCGACAGGGAGGTACAGATACGCAGTATTTT; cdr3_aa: CASSHRQGGTDTQYF
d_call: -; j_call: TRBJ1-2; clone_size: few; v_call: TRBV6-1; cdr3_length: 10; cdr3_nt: TGTGCCAGTCTGTTGGGGGGCTACACCTTC; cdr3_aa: CASLLGGYTF
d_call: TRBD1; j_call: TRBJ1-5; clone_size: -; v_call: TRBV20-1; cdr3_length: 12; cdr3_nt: TGCAGTGCTAGCAGGGGGCAAGAGCCCCAGCATTTT; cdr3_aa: CSASRGQEPQHF
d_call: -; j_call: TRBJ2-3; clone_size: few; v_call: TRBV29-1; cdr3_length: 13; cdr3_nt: TGCAGCAAAACCGGGACTGCAGCAGATACGCAGTATTTT; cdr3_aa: CSKTGTAADTQYF
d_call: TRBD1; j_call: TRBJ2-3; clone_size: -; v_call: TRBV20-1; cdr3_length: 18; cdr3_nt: TGCAGTGCTAGAGAAGTGGGAGGAGGGACAGGGCGCACAGATACGCAGTATTTT; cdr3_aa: CSAREVGGGTGRTDTQYF
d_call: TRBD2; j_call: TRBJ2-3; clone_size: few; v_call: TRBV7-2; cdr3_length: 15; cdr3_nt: TGTGCCAGCAGCTTAGAGCGGGAACTCACAGATACGCAGTATTTT; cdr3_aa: CASSLERELTDTQYF
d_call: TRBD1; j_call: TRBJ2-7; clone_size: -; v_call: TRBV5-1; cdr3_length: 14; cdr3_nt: TGCGCCAGCAGTTGGGGGACAGGGACTGACGAGCAGTACTTC; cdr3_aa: CASSWGTGTDEQYF
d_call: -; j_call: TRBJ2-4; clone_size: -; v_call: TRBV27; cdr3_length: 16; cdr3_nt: TGTGCCAGCAGTTTAGACGGTTTGAGGGTTGGGAACATTCAGTACTTC; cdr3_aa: CASSLDGLRVGNIQYF
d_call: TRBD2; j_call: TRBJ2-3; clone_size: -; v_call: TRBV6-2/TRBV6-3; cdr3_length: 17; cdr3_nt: TGTGCCAGCAGTTACTCGACTAGCGGGAGTAACGCAGATACGCAGTATTTT; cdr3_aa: CASSYSTSGSNADTQYF
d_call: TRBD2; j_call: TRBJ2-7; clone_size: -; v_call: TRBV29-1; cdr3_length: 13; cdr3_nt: TGCAGCGTTGAACGGCGGGAGTCCCGCGAGCAGTACTTC; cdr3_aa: CSVERRESREQYF
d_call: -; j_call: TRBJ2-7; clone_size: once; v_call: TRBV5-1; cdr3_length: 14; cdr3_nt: TGCGCCAGCAGCTTGGAATCGATCTCCTACGAGCAGTACTTC; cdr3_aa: CASSLESISYEQYF
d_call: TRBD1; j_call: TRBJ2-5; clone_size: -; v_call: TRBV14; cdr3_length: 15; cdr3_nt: TGTGCCAGCAGCCGTACGGGACAGAACCAAGAGACCCAGTACTTC; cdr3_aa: CASSRTGQNQETQYF
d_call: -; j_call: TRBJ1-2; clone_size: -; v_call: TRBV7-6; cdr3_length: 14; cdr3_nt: TGTGCCAGCAGCCCAGACAAGGCCTTCGCTGTCTACACCTTC; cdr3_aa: CASSPDKAFAVYTF
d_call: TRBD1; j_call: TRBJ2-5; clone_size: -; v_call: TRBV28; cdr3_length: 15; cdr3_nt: TGTGCCCGAAACCCGAGGGGGCCCCGATACAATGAGCAGTACTTC; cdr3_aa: CARNPRGPRYNEQYF
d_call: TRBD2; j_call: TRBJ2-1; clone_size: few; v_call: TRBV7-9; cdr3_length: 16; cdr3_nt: TGTGCCAGCAGCTTAGGGGCGGGGGGGCTCAACAATGAGCAGTTCTTC; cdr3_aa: CASSLGAGGLNNEQFF
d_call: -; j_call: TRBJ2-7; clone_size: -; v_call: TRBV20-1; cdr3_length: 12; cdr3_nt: TGCAGTGCTGCTCTCGGGGGCTACGAGCAGTACTTC; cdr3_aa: CSAALGGYEQYF
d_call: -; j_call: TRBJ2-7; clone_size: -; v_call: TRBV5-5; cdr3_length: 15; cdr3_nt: TGTGCCAGCAGTTACCACGAGACTAGTGCGTACGAGCAGTACTTC; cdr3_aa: CASSYHETSAYEQYF
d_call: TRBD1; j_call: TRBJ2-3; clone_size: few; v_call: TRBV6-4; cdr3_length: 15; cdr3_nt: TGTGCCAGCAGTGAGGGGGACAGGGCCTCAGATACGCAGTATTTT; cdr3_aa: CASSEGDRASDTQYF
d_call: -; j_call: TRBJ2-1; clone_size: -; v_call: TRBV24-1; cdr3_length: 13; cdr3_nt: TGTGCCACCAGTGGCACGTGGGACAATGAGCAGTTCTTC; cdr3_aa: CATSGTWDNEQFF
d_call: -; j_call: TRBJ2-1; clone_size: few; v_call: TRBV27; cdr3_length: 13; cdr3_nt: TGTGCCAGCAGCATACACCGCACCCATGAGCAGTTCTTC; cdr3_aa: CASSIHRTHEQFF
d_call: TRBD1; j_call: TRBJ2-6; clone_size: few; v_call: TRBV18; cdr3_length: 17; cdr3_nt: TGTGCCAGCTCACCCCGGGACAGAAACTCTGGGGCCAACGTCCTGACTTTC; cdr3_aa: CASSPRDRNSGANVLTF
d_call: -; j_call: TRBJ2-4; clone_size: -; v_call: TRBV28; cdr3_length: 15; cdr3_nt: TGTGCCAGCAGCCAAATAAGACAGACTCAATCCATTCAGTACTTC; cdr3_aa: CASSQIRQTQSIQYF
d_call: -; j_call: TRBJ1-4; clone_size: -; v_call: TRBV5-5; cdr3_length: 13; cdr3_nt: TGTGCCAGCGAAGGAAGCGGTAATGAAAAACTGTTTTTT; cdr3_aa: CASEGSGNEKLFF
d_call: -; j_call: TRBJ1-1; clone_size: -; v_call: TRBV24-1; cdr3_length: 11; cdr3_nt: TGTGCCACTGAGAGTGAGACAGAAGCTTTCTTT; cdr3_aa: CATESETEAFF
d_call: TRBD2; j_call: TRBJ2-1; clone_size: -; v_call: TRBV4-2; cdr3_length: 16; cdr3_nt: TGTGCCAGCAGCCACAACGGACTAGTAACAGCTAATGAGCAGTTCTTC; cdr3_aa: CASSHNGLVTANEQFF
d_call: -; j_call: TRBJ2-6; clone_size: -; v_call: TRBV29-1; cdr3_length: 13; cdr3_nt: TGCAGCGTTCTCTACACGGGGGCCAACGTCCTGACTTTC; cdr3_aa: CSVLYTGANVLTF
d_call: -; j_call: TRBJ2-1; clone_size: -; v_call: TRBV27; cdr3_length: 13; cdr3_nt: TGTGCCAGCGCGACAGGTCCCGTGATGGTGGAGTTCTTC; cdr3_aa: CASATGPVMVEFF